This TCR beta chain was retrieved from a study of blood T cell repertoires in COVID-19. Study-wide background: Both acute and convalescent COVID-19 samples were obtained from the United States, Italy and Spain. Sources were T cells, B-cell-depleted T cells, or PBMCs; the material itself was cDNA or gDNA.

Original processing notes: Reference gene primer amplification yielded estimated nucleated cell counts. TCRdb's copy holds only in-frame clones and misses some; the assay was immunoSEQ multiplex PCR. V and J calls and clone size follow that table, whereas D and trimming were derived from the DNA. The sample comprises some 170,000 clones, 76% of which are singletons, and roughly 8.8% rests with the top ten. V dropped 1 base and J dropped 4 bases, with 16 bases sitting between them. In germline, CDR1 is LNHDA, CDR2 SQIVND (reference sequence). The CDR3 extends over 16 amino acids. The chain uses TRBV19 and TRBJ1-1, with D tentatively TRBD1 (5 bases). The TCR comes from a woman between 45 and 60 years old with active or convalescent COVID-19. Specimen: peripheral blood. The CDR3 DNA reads TGTGCCAGTAGTATAGGGGGGAGAGGGAGGGGCACTGAAGCTTTCTTT. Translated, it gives CASSIGGRGRGTEAFF.